These T cell receptor beta chains were read from a single sample in a study of T cell repertoires in cytomegalovirus infection. Which antigens these TCRs recognize remains unknown. TCRdb called the reads again in MiXCR, with one record for every CDR3 protein. The profile covers roughly 990,000 distinct CDR3 sequences, with approximately 30% appearing a single time and around 15% taken by the ten largest. The sequencing used cultured CD8+ T cells from PBMCs, collected from culture after CMV antigen stimulation. The source of these receptors is a human donor in good health (CMV status not recorded). Some clones in this sample may be carry-over from other donors' samples. CDR3s include the opening cysteine and the closing phenylalanine or tryptophan. A D gene is named only where the DNA matches it firmly. Clone size is stated in some rows and not others, as once, few, many or a class when expanded.

TRBJ2-7 | many | . | TRBV7-6 | TGTGCCAGCAGCTTAAATGGCGGGGACCTCTCCTACGAGCAGTACTTC | CASSLNGGDLSYEQYF
TRBJ1-4 | few | . | TRBV12-3/TRBV12-4 | TGTGCCAGCAGTTTGGGGGCGATTGAAAAACTGTTTTTT | CASSLGAIEKLFF
TRBJ1-1 | . | TRBD1 | TRBV27 | TGTGCCAGCAGTCCAGGGACAGGGCCATTTGAAGCTTTCTTT | CASSPGTGPFEAFF
TRBJ1-5 | . | . | TRBV6-5 | TGTGCCAGCAGTTACGGTAGGTACAATCAGCCCCAGCATTTT | CASSYGRYNQPQHF
TRBJ1-1 | few | TRBD1 | TRBV29-1 | TGCAGCGCTTGGGACAGGGCTGGAGCTTTCTTT | CSAWDRAGAFF
TRBJ2-4 | . | TRBD2 | TRBV12-3/TRBV12-4 | TGTGCCAGCAGTTTACCCGGGGGGGCAGCCAAAAACATTCAGTACTTC | CASSLPGGAAKNIQYF
TRBJ1-5 | many | TRBD1 | TRBV12-3/TRBV12-4 | TGTGCCAGCAGTTACGCACCGACAGGGAATCAGCCCCAGCATTTT | CASSYAPTGNQPQHF
TRBJ2-2 | few | . | TRBV11-2 | TGTGCCAGCAGCTTAAAACAGGAGTACACCGGGGAGCTGTTTTTT | CASSLKQEYTGELFF
TRBJ1-5 | few | TRBD1 | TRBV12-3/TRBV12-4 | TGTGCCAGCAGTGTACAGGGGGCTGGCAATCAGCCCCAGCATTTT | CASSVQGAGNQPQHF
TRBJ1-2 | few | . | TRBV7-8 | TGTGCCAGCAGCCCCAAAAGGTCCGGGGGCGCGATTGGCTACACCTTC | CASSPKRSGGAIGYTF
TRBJ1-2 | few | . | TRBV4-1 | TGCGCCAGCAGCCATAGCGGGACGAATAACTATGGCTACACCTTC | CASSHSGTNNYGYTF
TRBJ2-7 | . | . | TRBV5-5 | TGTGCCAGCAGCTTGAGCAGGGCCCCCTACGAGCAGTACTTC | CASSLSRAPYEQYF
TRBJ1-2 | few | . | TRBV12-3/TRBV12-4 | TGTGCCAGCAGCTCCCCAGGATGGGGCGATGGCTACACCTTC | CASSSPGWGDGYTF
TRBJ1-5 | few | . | TRBV4-2 | TGTGCCAGCAGCCAAGTCGCAGGGGCCAGGGAGCCCCAGCATTTT | CASSQVAGAREPQHF
TRBJ1-6 | . | . | TRBV7-6 | TGTGCCAGCCAGGGGACAAACAATTCACCCCTCCACTTT | CASQGTNNSPLHF
TRBJ2-2 | . | TRBD1 | TRBV12-3/TRBV12-4 | TGTGCCAGCAGTTTTTTCGGCAGGGGGCCCGGGGAGCTGTTTTTT | CASSFFGRGPGELFF
TRBJ2-7 | many | TRBD2 | TRBV7-2 | TGTGCCAGCAGCTTGCGGGGGGCAGGCTCCTACGAGCAGTACTTC | CASSLRGAGSYEQYF
TRBJ1-1 | few | TRBD1 | TRBV7-6 | TGTGCCAGCAGCCCCGGGACAGGGATTACTGAAGCTTTCTTT | CASSPGTGITEAFF
TRBJ2-5 | . | TRBD2 | TRBV20-1 | TGCAGTGCTAGACGCATTCCGACTAGCGGACAAGAGACCCAGTACTTC | CSARRIPTSGQETQYF
TRBJ2-2 | few | . | TRBV19 | TGTGCCAGTAGTATTGGGGGGCAAGGGGAGCTGTTTTTT | CASSIGGQGELFF
TRBJ2-2 | few | TRBD2 | TRBV10-3 | TGTGCCATCAGTGGAAGGGAAGTGGGGACTACGAACGCCGGGGAGCTGTTTTTT | CAISGREVGTTNAGELFF
TRBJ1-1 | few | . | TRBV6-5 | TGTGCCAGCAGTTACTCACCGGGATACATGAACACTGAAGCTTTCTTT | CASSYSPGYMNTEAFF
TRBJ2-3 | . | TRBD1 | TRBV19 | TGTGCCAGTAGTATAGATCTCGACAGGGGGTTGGATACGCAGTATTTT | CASSIDLDRGLDTQYF
TRBJ2-7 | . | . | TRBV19 | TGTGCCAGTAGTATAGTTAATCGTACCTACGAGCAGTACTTC | CASSIVNRTYEQYF
TRBJ2-2 | . | TRBD1 | TRBV24-1 | TGTGCCACCAGTGAGGGACAGGCGAACACCGGGGAGCTGTTTTTT | CATSEGQANTGELFF
TRBJ2-3 | . | TRBD2 | TRBV3-1 | TGTGCCAGCAGCCAAGATCGAAGCGGGGGGGCGAGGGCGCAGTATTTT | CASSQDRSGGARAQYF
TRBJ2-3 | once | . | TRBV7-9 | TGTGCCAGCAGCTTAGTACTCCGGGACCGTACGGCTACGCAGTATTTT | CASSLVLRDRTATQYF
TRBJ1-6 | many | . | TRBV7-9 | TGTGCCAGCTCAACGGACTCCTATAATTCACCCCTCCACTTT | CASSTDSYNSPLHF
TRBJ2-7 | . | . | TRBV12-3/TRBV12-4 | TGTGCCAGCAGTTACGAAGGACAGTTAGTGGACTACGAGCAGTACTTC | CASSYEGQLVDYEQYF
TRBJ2-7 | many | . | TRBV7-6 | TGTGCCAGCAGCTTAGAGAGTGCCGTAGGCTACGAGCAGTACTTC | CASSLESAVGYEQYF